What follows are 4 T cell receptor beta chains derived from one specimen sequenced in a study of cytomegalovirus exposure and HLA in healthy donors. The PCR made use of 60 Vbeta and 13 Jbeta primers. Profiling relied on immunoSEQ multiplex PCR, and the TCRdb table lists in-frame clones only, not all of them. The data contain some 71,000 clones, roughly four fifths of them seen just once; the ten biggest clones take up 22%. Sequencing used PBMCs. The receptors originated from a woman aged 25 to 45 in good health and CMV-seropositive.

The sample holds a few counts of this clone. V and J are TRBV5-1 and TRBJ2-7, with TRBD1 identical over 11 bases. With 0 bases clipped from V and 3 bases from J, the junction kept 2 bases outside the gene matches. The CDR3 totals 15 residues. Germline CDR1 and CDR2: SGHRS and YFSETQ. CDR3 residues: CASSLGGTGGYEQYF. The DNA for the CDR3 is TGCGCCAGCAGCTTGGGCGGGACAGGGGGCTACGAGCAGTACTTC. The variable domain in full, completed from reference TRBV5-1 and TRBJ2-7, reads KAGVTQTPRYLIKTRGQQVTLSCSPISGHRSVSWYQQTPGQGLQFLFEYFSETQRNKGNFPGRFSGRQFSNSRSEMNVSTLELGDSALYLCASSLGGTGGYEQYFGPGTRLTVT.

V usage is TRBV9 and J usage is TRBJ2-5, with a weak D call TRBD1 (6 bases). Between the trimmed V and J ends, which lost 2 bases and 5 bases, there was a span of 7 bases. CDR3 length: 12 residues. CDR1 is SGDLS, CDR2 YYNGEE, per germline. For the CDR3, the DNA is TGTGCCAGCAGCGTTAGGGGGGAGACCCAGTACTTC. This translates into CASSVRGETQYF. Full variable domain (missing parts from reference TRBV9 and TRBJ2-5): DSGVTQTPKHLITATGQRVTLRCSPRSGDLSVYWYQQSLDQGLQFLIQYYNGEERAKGNILERFSAQQFPDLHSELNLSSLELGDSALYFCASSVRGETQYFGPGTRLLVL.

V usage is TRBV18 and J usage is TRBJ2-7; possibly TRBD2 for D (6 bases). From germline, CDR1 is KGHSH and CDR2 LQKENI. The CDR3 length is 14 residues. V shed 1 base and J shed 1 base, with 8 bases lying between them. The CDR3 DNA sequence: TGTGCCAGCTCACCACTCGGGACTTCCTACGAGCAGTACTTC. Translated: CASSPLGTSYEQYF.

J is TRBJ2-1 and V is TRBV15; the match to TRBD1 covers 8 bases. The germline gives CDR1 LNHNV, CDR2 YYDKDF (reference sequence). Trimming removed 1 base from V and 7 bases from J; junction bases left unmatched: 3. This CDR3 has 14 residues. CDR3 amino acids: CATSRVDRGNEQFF. In nucleotides, the CDR3 is TGTGCCACCAGCAGAGTTGACAGGGGTAATGAGCAGTTCTTC.